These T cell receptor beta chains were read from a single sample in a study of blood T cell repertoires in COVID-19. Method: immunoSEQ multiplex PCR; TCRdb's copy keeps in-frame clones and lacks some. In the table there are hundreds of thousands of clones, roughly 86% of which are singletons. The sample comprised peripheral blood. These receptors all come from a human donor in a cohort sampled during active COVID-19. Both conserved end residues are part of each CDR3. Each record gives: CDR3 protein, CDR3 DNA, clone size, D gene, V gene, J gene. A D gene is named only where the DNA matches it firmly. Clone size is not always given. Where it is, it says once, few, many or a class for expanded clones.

CDR3aa: CASSSEQDTGELFF
CDR3nt: TGTGCCAGCAGCTCGGAACAGGACACCGGGGAGCTGTTTTTT
abundance: .
d_gene: .
v_gene: TRBV5-4
j_gene: TRBJ2-2

CDR3aa: CASSLNVAADTQYF
CDR3nt: TGCGCCAGCAGCTTAAACGTAGCAGCAGATACGCAGTATTTT
abundance: .
d_gene: .
v_gene: TRBV5-1
j_gene: TRBJ2-3

CDR3aa: CASNVRQVNNGYTF
CDR3nt: TGTGCCAGCAACGTTAGACAGGTGAACAATGGCTACACCTTC
abundance: once
d_gene: .
v_gene: TRBV2
j_gene: TRBJ1-2

CDR3aa: CASSLQGSGTEAFF
CDR3nt: TGCGCCAGCAGCTTACAGGGGAGTGGGACTGAAGCTTTCTTT
abundance: .
d_gene: TRBD1
v_gene: TRBV5-1
j_gene: TRBJ1-1

CDR3aa: CASSLLADQETQYF
CDR3nt: TGTGCCAGCAGCTTGTTGGCGGACCAAGAGACCCAGTACTTC
abundance: .
d_gene: .
v_gene: TRBV5-6
j_gene: TRBJ2-5

CDR3aa: CAWSAELQGNSPLHF
CDR3nt: TGTGCCTGGAGTGCCGAATTACAGGGGAATTCACCCCTCCACTTT
abundance: once
d_gene: TRBD1
v_gene: TRBV30
j_gene: TRBJ1-6

CDR3aa: CASSHLRNHYGYTF
CDR3nt: TGTGCCAGCAGCCACCTCAGGAACCACTATGGCTACACCTTC
abundance: .
d_gene: .
v_gene: TRBV3-1/TRBV3-2
j_gene: TRBJ1-2

CDR3aa: CASSPVDRSTDTQYF
CDR3nt: TGTGCCAGCTCACCTGTGGACAGAAGCACAGATACGCAGTATTTT
abundance: .
d_gene: .
v_gene: TRBV18
j_gene: TRBJ2-3

CDR3aa: CASSLGGRNSPLHF
CDR3nt: TGTGCCAGCAGCTTGGGAGGGAGGAATTCACCCCTCCACTTT
abundance: .
d_gene: .
v_gene: TRBV5-6
j_gene: TRBJ1-6

CDR3aa: CASSLNRWAFF
CDR3nt: TGTGCCAGCAGTTTAAATAGATGGGCTTTCTTT
abundance: once
d_gene: .
v_gene: TRBV28
j_gene: TRBJ1-1

CDR3aa: CASEFQGGDQPQHF
CDR3nt: TGTGCCAGCGAATTTCAAGGGGGCGATCAGCCCCAGCATTTT
abundance: .
d_gene: TRBD1
v_gene: TRBV2
j_gene: TRBJ1-5

CDR3aa: CASSQLLASRREYEQYF
CDR3nt: TGCGCCAGCAGCCAACTACTAGCTTCTCGGCGGGAATACGAGCAGTACTTC
abundance: .
d_gene: .
v_gene: TRBV4-1
j_gene: TRBJ2-7

CDR3aa: CASSLNWDRSYEQYF
CDR3nt: TGTGCCAGCAGCTTAAATTGGGACAGGTCCTACGAGCAGTACTTC
abundance: .
d_gene: TRBD1
v_gene: TRBV11-3
j_gene: TRBJ2-7

CDR3aa: CASSFGDRAMDTQYF
CDR3nt: TGTGCCAGCAGTTTCGGGGACAGAGCCATGGATACGCAGTATTTT
abundance: .
d_gene: TRBD1
v_gene: TRBV28
j_gene: TRBJ2-3

CDR3aa: CASSPRDYYNEQFF
CDR3nt: TGTGCCAGCAGCCCCCGGGACTACTACAATGAGCAGTTCTTC
abundance: once
d_gene: TRBD2
v_gene: TRBV3-1/TRBV3-2
j_gene: TRBJ2-1

CDR3aa: CASSLYRGYNEQFF
CDR3nt: TGTGCCAGCAGTTTATACAGGGGATACAATGAGCAGTTCTTC
abundance: .
d_gene: TRBD1
v_gene: TRBV27
j_gene: TRBJ2-1

CDR3aa: CASSLNAFKAFF
CDR3nt: TGTGCCAGCAGCTTAAATGCGTTTAAAGCTTTCTTT
abundance: .
d_gene: .
v_gene: TRBV7-9
j_gene: TRBJ1-1

CDR3aa: CASSQGHRANYGYTF
CDR3nt: TGCGCCAGCAGCCAAGGGCACAGGGCTAACTATGGCTACACCTTC
abundance: once
d_gene: .
v_gene: TRBV4-1
j_gene: TRBJ1-2

CDR3aa: CASSPRLGSTDTQYF
CDR3nt: TGTGCCAGCAGCCCTCGCCTCGGTAGCACAGATACGCAGTATTTT
abundance: once
d_gene: .
v_gene: TRBV7-9
j_gene: TRBJ2-3

CDR3aa: CASSLDRVPYEQYF
CDR3nt: TGTGCCAGCAGCCTCGACAGGGTTCCCTACGAGCAGTACTTC
abundance: .
d_gene: TRBD1
v_gene: TRBV5-4
j_gene: TRBJ2-7

CDR3aa: CSVEDGDRVNGYTF
CDR3nt: TGCAGCGTTGAAGATGGGGACAGGGTGAACGGCTACACCTTC
abundance: .
d_gene: TRBD1
v_gene: TRBV29-1
j_gene: TRBJ1-2

CDR3aa: CATSRVGEANTIYF
CDR3nt: TGTGCCACCAGCAGAGTCGGGGAGGCAAACACCATATATTTT
abundance: .
d_gene: .
v_gene: TRBV15
j_gene: TRBJ1-3

CDR3aa: CASSEGHASGANVLTF
CDR3nt: TGTGCCAGTAGCGAGGGACACGCCTCTGGGGCCAACGTCCTGACTTTC
abundance: .
d_gene: .
v_gene: TRBV19
j_gene: TRBJ2-6

CDR3aa: CASSLPQSLGQGYGYTF
CDR3nt: TGTGCCAGCAGCTTGCCCCAGTCCCTCGGACAGGGGTATGGCTACACCTTC
abundance: .
d_gene: TRBD1
v_gene: TRBV5-6
j_gene: TRBJ1-2

CDR3aa: CATRPNLAYNEQFF
CDR3nt: TGTGCCACCAGACCTAACCTCGCCTACAATGAGCAGTTCTTC
abundance: .
d_gene: .
v_gene: TRBV28
j_gene: TRBJ2-1

CDR3aa: CASSGGSGRPWDTQYF
CDR3nt: TGTGCCAGCAGTGGGGGTAGCGGGAGGCCTTGGGATACGCAGTATTTT
abundance: .
d_gene: TRBD2
v_gene: TRBV2
j_gene: TRBJ2-3

CDR3aa: CASSLGGEVTEAFF
CDR3nt: TGCGCCAGCAGCTTAGGGGGCGAGGTCACTGAAGCTTTCTTT
abundance: .
d_gene: TRBD1
v_gene: TRBV5-1
j_gene: TRBJ1-1

CDR3aa: CASSSLYPNTVWTTNEQFF
CDR3nt: TGTGCCAGCAGTTCCCTTTACCCTAATACGGTTTGGACTACCAATGAGCAGTTCTTC
abundance: once
d_gene: .
v_gene: TRBV28
j_gene: TRBJ2-1

CDR3aa: CASRLDKGTDTQYF
CDR3nt: TGTGCCAGCCGCCTCGACAAGGGCACAGATACGCAGTATTTT
abundance: .
d_gene: .
v_gene: TRBV5-4
j_gene: TRBJ2-3

CDR3aa: CASSLAVGGQFF
CDR3nt: TGTGCCAGCAGCTTAGCGGTGGGAGGGCAGTTCTTC
abundance: .
d_gene: .
v_gene: TRBV11-2
j_gene: TRBJ2-1

CDR3aa: CATSEGRRTYEQYF
CDR3nt: TGTGCCACCAGTGAAGGTCGCAGGACCTACGAGCAGTACTTC
abundance: .
d_gene: .
v_gene: TRBV24-1
j_gene: TRBJ2-7

CDR3aa: CASSDRGLYSPLHF
CDR3nt: TGTGCCAGCAGTGACCGGGGACTATATTCACCCCTCCACTTT
abundance: .
d_gene: .
v_gene: TRBV25-1
j_gene: TRBJ1-6

CDR3aa: CAWSETGSGEQFF
CDR3nt: TGTGCCTGGAGCGAAACAGGGTCCGGTGAGCAGTTCTTC
abundance: .
d_gene: .
v_gene: TRBV30
j_gene: TRBJ2-1

CDR3aa: CASREGDTEETQYF
CDR3nt: TGTGCCAGCAGAGAGGGGGACACTGAAGAGACCCAGTACTTC
abundance: .
d_gene: .
v_gene: TRBV28
j_gene: TRBJ2-5

CDR3aa: CASSDPDRYNSPLHF
CDR3nt: TGTGCCAGCAGTGACCCGGACAGGTATAATTCACCCCTCCACTTT
abundance: .
d_gene: TRBD1
v_gene: TRBV6-4
j_gene: TRBJ1-6

CDR3aa: CASSQRFPGLAGQETQYF
CDR3nt: TGTGCCAGCAGCCAAAGATTTCCGGGACTAGCGGGACAAGAGACCCAGTACTTC
abundance: .
d_gene: TRBD2
v_gene: TRBV3-1/TRBV3-2
j_gene: TRBJ2-5

CDR3aa: CASSSGQDKETQYF
CDR3nt: TGTGCCAGCAGTTCGGGACAGGACAAAGAGACCCAGTACTTC
abundance: .
d_gene: TRBD1
v_gene: TRBV27
j_gene: TRBJ2-5

CDR3aa: CASSSGLAETDTQYF
CDR3nt: TGTGCCAGCAGCTCGGGACTAGCGGAAACAGATACGCAGTATTTT
abundance: .
d_gene: TRBD2
v_gene: TRBV7-3
j_gene: TRBJ2-3

CDR3aa: CASSYRQRGGSSETQYF
CDR3nt: TGTGCCAGCAGTTACCGGCAGCGGGGGGGGTCTTCAGAGACCCAGTACTTC
abundance: once
d_gene: TRBD2
v_gene: TRBV6-2/TRBV6-3
j_gene: TRBJ2-5

CDR3aa: CASSNLNNQPQHF
CDR3nt: TGTGCCAGTAGTAACCTAAATAATCAGCCCCAGCATTTT
abundance: .
d_gene: .
v_gene: TRBV19
j_gene: TRBJ1-5

CDR3aa: CASRTSGDYEQYF
CDR3nt: TGTGCCAGCAGGACTAGCGGGGACTACGAGCAGTACTTC
abundance: .
d_gene: TRBD2
v_gene: TRBV6-5
j_gene: TRBJ2-7

CDR3aa: CASSSAIPGLVPFF
CDR3nt: TGTGCCAGCAGCTCAGCAATTCCGGGACTAGTTCCGTTCTTC
abundance: .
d_gene: TRBD2
v_gene: TRBV7-2
j_gene: TRBJ2-1

CDR3aa: CASSLGRDRVRRAKNIQYF
CDR3nt: TGCGCCAGCAGCTTGGGGCGGGACAGGGTCAGGCGAGCCAAAAACATTCAGTACTTC
abundance: once
d_gene: TRBD1
v_gene: TRBV5-1
j_gene: TRBJ2-4

CDR3aa: CATSRVVGGTQYF
CDR3nt: TGTGCCACCAGCAGAGTGGTGGGGGGTACGCAGTATTTT
abundance: once
d_gene: .
v_gene: TRBV15
j_gene: TRBJ2-3

CDR3aa: CASSLPESNYGYTF
CDR3nt: TGTGCCAGCAGCTTGCCAGAAAGTAACTATGGCTACACCTTC
abundance: few
d_gene: .
v_gene: TRBV7-9
j_gene: TRBJ1-2

CDR3aa: CASSGPRGREETQYF
CDR3nt: TGTGCCAGCAGCGGACCCCGAGGCAGAGAAGAGACCCAGTACTTC
abundance: .
d_gene: .
v_gene: TRBV9
j_gene: TRBJ2-5

CDR3aa: CASRRTGASSGANVLTF
CDR3nt: TGTGCCAGCAGGAGGACAGGGGCCAGCTCTGGGGCCAACGTCCTGACTTTC
abundance: .
d_gene: TRBD1
v_gene: TRBV2
j_gene: TRBJ2-6

CDR3aa: CASSHTGGGDYEQYF
CDR3nt: TGTGCCAGCAGCCATACTGGCGGGGGGGACTACGAGCAGTACTTC
abundance: .
d_gene: TRBD2
v_gene: TRBV7-3
j_gene: TRBJ2-7

CDR3aa: CASSDNRDTDTQYF
CDR3nt: TGTGCCAGCAGTGATAACAGGGACACAGATACGCAGTATTTT
abundance: .
d_gene: .
v_gene: TRBV2
j_gene: TRBJ2-3

CDR3aa: CASTEDRGWTEAFF
CDR3nt: TGTGCCAGTACAGAAGACAGGGGGTGGACTGAAGCTTTCTTT
abundance: .
d_gene: TRBD1
v_gene: TRBV19
j_gene: TRBJ1-1

CDR3aa: CASRRDEQYF
CDR3nt: TGTGCCAGCAGAAGAGACGAGCAGTACTTC
abundance: .
d_gene: .
v_gene: TRBV28
j_gene: TRBJ2-7